This T cell receptor (beta chain) is drawn from a study of cytomegalovirus exposure and HLA in healthy donors. General observations from the study: Researchers reported in a later analysis that common viral pathogens appeared linked to several top clusters.

Germline CDR1 SGHTA, CDR2 FQGNSA. The CDR3 has 16 amino acids. Trimming removed 2 bases from V and 0 bases from J, with 10 bases in between. In regard to this clone: Its antigen is currently unknown.

13 Jbeta primers and 60 Vbeta primers were used for the PCR. The table came from immunoSEQ multiplex PCR; TCRdb's copy has only in-frame clones and leaves some out. The table has a few hundred thousand clones, about 93% seen once. The gene calls are TRBV7-2 and TRBJ2-2; D not resolved. The sequence was obtained from a girl aged 2-10 years in good health and CMV-seronegative. Input material: PBMCs. The CDR3 reads CASSLFSGPNTGELFF. CDR3 DNA sequence: TGTGCCAGCAGCTTATTTTCGGGTCCGAACACCGGGGAGCTGTTTTTT. Full variable domain (remainder filled in from reference TRBV7-2 and TRBJ2-2): GAGVSQSPSNKVTEKGKDVELRCDPISGHTALYWYRQSLGQGLEFLIYFQGNSAPDKSGLPSDRFSAERTGGSVSTLTIQRTQQEDSAVYLCASSLFSGPNTGELFFGEGSRLTVL.